One T cell receptor (beta chain) is described in this entry. Its binding antigen is unknown. It has no much larger one-base neighbor in the sample; base qualities were not kept. Each collaborating institution followed its own protocols to collect whole blood in K2EDTA tubes. For TCRbeta analysis, collaborator samples were shipped as frozen whole blood, as isolated PBMCs, or as DNA extracted from either sample type. TCRbeta CDR3 regions were amplified from genomic DNA by means of the immunoSEQ Assay, a bias-controlled multiplex PCR. The original methods were these. Within the assay, amplification of reference gene primers was used to estimate how many nucleated cells each sample contained. Sequence reads were collapsed and filtered to measure the absolute abundance of every unique TCRbeta CDR3 rearrangement. For each sample, productive Simpson clonality was calculated by taking the square root of Simpson's diversity index across productive rearrangements. TCRdb carries this immuneACCESS record with in-frame sequences only. Its versions omit some clonotypes, under half of them owing to an unresolved V gene in the studies checked, with the rest unexplained. D and trimming were read from the DNA, whereas the V and J calls and clone size are those reported in that table. Here the sample has some 83,000 clones; about 86% occur a single time. The ten largest account for around 40% of the sample.

This sample is drawn from a study of blood T cell repertoires in COVID-19 (dated by TCRdb to 2019 to 2021). Regarding the research as a whole: The collaborator samples originated in the United States, Italy and Spain and spanned the acute and convalescent phases of COVID-19. The material from the prospective study consisted of cDNA or gDNA derived from T cells, B-cell-depleted T cells, or PBMCs. A de-identified subject ID, COVID-19 status, age in years and sex were almost always included in the sample metadata. Subjects who had been exposed to COVID-19, were actively infected with it, or had recovered from it provided the deeply sampled blood TCRbeta repertoires that made up the dataset. Where HLA class I and class II types were available, the types were taken from metadata supplied by the sample provider, not from assay-based typing. The repertoires were released in a freely available public database meant as a resource for research on the immune response to SARS-CoV-2. The samples were drawn from two sources: the first 160 participants of the ongoing ImmuneRACE study, and fewer than 1,500 subjects contributed by 6 global collaborators. Overall results and qualifications from the work: The quantity of clinical and demographic metadata differed by source and by participant and was supplied without curation.

Its CDR3 holds 14 amino acids, cysteine through phenylalanine. CDR3 DNA is the only sequence kept; it has 42 bases, read in frame from the first base. CDR1 and CDR2, looked up from the germline V gene, are SGHAT and FQNNGV. For this chain, trimming is 4 bases at the V end and 5 bases at the J end, and the number of junction bases without a gene match is 5. The clonotype comes from a man older than 75 with acute or convalescent COVID-19. The chain joins TRBV11-2 to TRBJ1-1; TRBD1 lines up with 9 middle nucleotides. The specimen sequenced was peripheral blood. The nucleotide sequence reads TGTGCCAGCAGCTCAACAGGGGGCGGGACTGAAGCTTTCTTT. Its translation reads: CASSSTGGGTEAFF.